The clone carrying this T cell receptor beta chain is a singleton in its sample. The target antigen is unknown. Amplification used 60 Vbeta primers and 13 Jbeta primers. TCRdb's table, derived via immunoSEQ multiplex PCR, lists solely in-frame clones and lacks some. The sample has about 150,000 clones, 60% to 80% seen once; the top ten hold less than 4.5%. This sample was taken from a study of cytomegalovirus exposure and HLA in healthy donors. Germline lookup yields CDR1 SGHRS and CDR2 YFSETQ. V lost 4 bases, J lost 2 bases, and 4 bases stayed unmatched. CDR3 size: 15 residues. General observations from the study: Most TCR sequences were rare, but some public TCRs occurred in many donors. Some TCR beta chains (approximately 180 of them) were listed as cytomegalovirus-associated. A later analysis revealed that TCR association rates differed between HLA loci, peaking at DRB1 and bottoming out at HLA-C. Researchers reportedly found TCR beta sequences accurately predicted most subjects' HLA-A and HLA-B alleles.

Sequenced sample: PBMCs. This chain uses TRBV5-1 with TRBJ1-3; the match to TRBD1 covers 9 bases. The source is a man in his fifties or sixties in good health and CMV-seropositive. As DNA, the CDR3 is TGCGCCAGCAGCATAGGGACAGGGCCTGGAAACACCATATATTTT. It specifies CASSIGTGPGNTIYF. The full variable domain, rest sourced from reference TRBV5-1 and TRBJ1-3, is KAGVTQTPRYLIKTRGQQVTLSCSPISGHRSVSWYQQTPGQGLQFLFEYFSETQRNKGNFPGRFSGRQFSNSRSEMNVSTLELGDSALYLCASSIGTGPGNTIYFGEGSWLTVV.